The rows below give T cell receptor beta chains drawn from one sample of a study of shared clonotypes between healthy human individuals. The protocol was immunoSEQ multiplex PCR, while the TCRdb copy is restricted to in-frame clones and leaves out a portion. This sample has more than 150,000 clones; roughly 70% occur once, and the top ten carry about 9.4%. Sample: memory CD4+ T cells sorted from blood. These receptors originate from a man between 25 and 39 years old in good health. Both conserved end residues are part of each CDR3. D genes are given only for firm matches. Clone size is not always given. Where it is, it says once, few, many or a class for expanded clones.

j_call v_call d_call clone_size cdr3_nt cdr3_aa
TRBJ2-1 TRBV11-3 . . TGTGCCAGCAGCTTCGGTAGCGGTTCCTACAATGAGCAGTTCTTC CASSFGSGSYNEQFF
TRBJ2-5 TRBV5-4 TRBD2 . TGTGCCAGCAGCTTCCCACTAGCGCAAGAGACCCAGTACTTC CASSFPLAQETQYF
TRBJ1-1 TRBV28 . . TGTGCCAGCAGAAACAGGGTAGCCACTGAAGCTTTCTTT CASRNRVATEAFF
TRBJ1-2 TRBV6-5 . few TGTGCCAGCAGTGAAACAGCTAACTATGGCTACACCTTC CASSETANYGYTF
TRBJ1-5 TRBV18 TRBD1 . TGTGCCAGCTCACCCCTCCCCGGACAGGGCAATCAGCCCCAGCATTTT CASSPLPGQGNQPQHF
TRBJ2-7 TRBV5-1 . . TGCGCCAGCAGCTTGATTGGGGACGAAACCTACGAGCAGTACTTC CASSLIGDETYEQYF
TRBJ2-3 TRBV5-6 TRBD2 . TGTGCCAGCAGCCCCTCTCCGGGGAGGGCTAGCACAGATACGCAGTATTTT CASSPSPGRASTDTQYF
TRBJ2-7 TRBV19 TRBD2 . TGTGCCAGCTCAACTAGCGGGAGTGGGTACGAGCAGTACTTC CASSTSGSGYEQYF
TRBJ1-2 TRBV7-9 . . TGTGCCAGCAGCCCAGAGGCGGTCTATGGCTACACCTTC CASSPEAVYGYTF
TRBJ1-3 TRBV18 . . TGTGCCAGCTCACCGAAGGGACTCTCTGGAAACACCATATATTTT CASSPKGLSGNTIYF
TRBJ2-5 TRBV5-6 TRBD2 . TGTGCCAGCAGCGCCACCACTGGCGGGAGTTTGGAGACCCAGTACTTC CASSATTGGSLETQYF
TRBJ2-5 TRBV6-1 . . TGTGCCAGCAGTGAAAAGGGGGGATCCCAAGAGACCCAGTACTTC CASSEKGGSQETQYF
TRBJ1-1 TRBV10-1 . few TGCGCCAGCAGTGGACAGTTGAACACTGAAGCTTTCTTT CASSGQLNTEAFF
TRBJ2-7 TRBV7-8 . few TGTGCCAGCAGCTTCGGCAGGGAATACGAGCAGTACTTC CASSFGREYEQYF
TRBJ2-7 TRBV5-6 . . TGTGCCAGCAGCCGTGACCAAAATTCCTACGAGCAGTACTTC CASSRDQNSYEQYF
TRBJ1-3 TRBV6-5 . . TGTGCCAGCAGTTACTCGACAGGTGGAAACACCATATATTTT CASSYSTGGNTIYF
TRBJ2-3 TRBV5-5 TRBD2 . TGTGCCAGCAGCTATGGAAATAGCGGGAGTAGTGATACGCAGTATTTT CASSYGNSGSSDTQYF
TRBJ1-2 TRBV2 . few TGTGCCAGCAGTGAACAAGGCCTAGAAGGCTACACCTTC CASSEQGLEGYTF
TRBJ2-2 TRBV5-4 . . TGTGCCAGCAGCTTCCATACTATAGGGTCCGGGGAGCTGTTTTTT CASSFHTIGSGELFF
TRBJ2-2 TRBV28 . . TGTGCCAGCAGCCCTCCGACCCAATACACCGGGGAGCTGTTTTTT CASSPPTQYTGELFF
TRBJ1-2 TRBV5-8 . . TGTGCCAGCAGCTTTCAGAGAGACCCAAACTATGGCTACACCTTC CASSFQRDPNYGYTF
TRBJ2-2 TRBV6-6 . . TGTGCCAGCAGTCAAAACAGGAACACCGGGGAGCTGTTTTTT CASSQNRNTGELFF
TRBJ2-2 TRBV6-6 . . TGTGCCAGCAGTTACGGCATCCGGAGGAACACCGGGGAGCTGTTTTTT CASSYGIRRNTGELFF
TRBJ2-7 TRBV6-1 TRBD1 once TGTGCCAGCAGAGCTCCGGGACAGAGCTCCTACGAGCAGTACTTC CASRAPGQSSYEQYF
TRBJ2-1 TRBV18 TRBD2 . TGTGCCAGCTCACCCGCGTTAAGAAGCGGGAGGCCGTTCTTC CASSPALRSGRPFF
TRBJ2-5 TRBV5-1 TRBD2 . TGCGCCACAGGCGGGAGCGCCAAGGGGACCCAGTACTTC CATGGSAKGTQYF